The 5 T cell receptor beta chains given below trace back to one sample, sequenced in a study of blood T cell repertoires in COVID-19. This table comes from immunoSEQ multiplex PCR, and its TCRdb copy is limited to in-frame clones, with some not included. The sample yields 200,000 to 250,000 clones, 80% to 95% seen once. Sequenced input: peripheral blood. Receptors were obtained from a man under 40 with COVID-19, enrolled during active disease.

The chain is built from TRBV7-9 and TRBJ2-7, with 10 positions matching TRBD1. The CDR3 runs 13 residues. The germline gives CDR1 SEHNR, CDR2 FQNEAQ (reference sequence). The V and J ends lost 7 bases and 5 bases, in that order; junction bases with no gene match: 5. CDR3 nucleotide sequence: TGTGCCAGCAACCGACAGGGGGCGGACGAGCAGTACTTC. Residues: CASNRQGADEQYF.

This clone was observed a single time. The chain combines TRBV7-9 with TRBJ1-3; D perhaps matches TRBD1 (5 bases). The CDR3 is made up of 17 amino acids. Germline V lookup: CDR1 SEHNR, CDR2 FQNEAQ (reference sequence). Trimming removed 2 bases at V and 0 bases at J, with 14 bases between. The CDR3 loop is CASSLYSDRLSGNTIYF. The CDR3 nucleotides read TGTGCCAGCAGCTTATACAGCGACAGACTCTCTGGAAACACCATATATTTT. The complete variable domain, with remaining parts taken from reference TRBV7-9 and TRBJ1-3, reads DTGVSQNPRHKITKRGQNVTFRCDPISEHNRLYWYRQTLGQGPEFLTYFQNEAQLEKSRLLSDRFSAERPKGSFSTLEIQRTEQGDSAMYLCASSLYSDRLSGNTIYFGEGSWLTVV.

V usage is TRBV6-6 and J usage is TRBJ1-6; perhaps TRBD1 as D (6 bases). Germline assignment: CDR1 MNHNY and CDR2 SVGAGI (reference sequence). The CDR3 covers 16 residues. The V end lost 5 bases, the J end lost 9 bases, and 20 bases lay between the germline ends. As DNA, the CDR3 is TGTGCCAGCAGTCGGGACTCAGGGGCTAATCCTTCACCCCTCCACTTT. Translation: CASSRDSGANPSPLHF.

V and J are TRBV18 and TRBJ1-6; 8 positions agree with TRBD1. Germline CDR1 is KGHSH and CDR2 is LQKENI. Germline trimming cut 4 bases from V and 0 bases from J; bases unmatched to any gene: 8. This CDR3 has 18 residues. CDR3 sequence: CASSLLGQESSYNSPLHF. As DNA, the CDR3 is TGTGCCAGCTCACTTCTGGGACAGGAAAGCTCCTATAATTCACCCCTCCACTTT.

The V and J genes are TRBV11-2 and TRBJ1-6, with D unresolved. The germline V and J ends were trimmed by 0 bases and 8 bases, with 8 bases remaining between them. Germline CDR1 is SGHAT and CDR2 is FQNNGV. The CDR3 has 14 residues. For the CDR3, the DNA is TGTGCCAGCAGCTTAGAGGGAGGGTATTCACCCCTCCACTTT. Translating it yields CASSLEGGYSPLHF.